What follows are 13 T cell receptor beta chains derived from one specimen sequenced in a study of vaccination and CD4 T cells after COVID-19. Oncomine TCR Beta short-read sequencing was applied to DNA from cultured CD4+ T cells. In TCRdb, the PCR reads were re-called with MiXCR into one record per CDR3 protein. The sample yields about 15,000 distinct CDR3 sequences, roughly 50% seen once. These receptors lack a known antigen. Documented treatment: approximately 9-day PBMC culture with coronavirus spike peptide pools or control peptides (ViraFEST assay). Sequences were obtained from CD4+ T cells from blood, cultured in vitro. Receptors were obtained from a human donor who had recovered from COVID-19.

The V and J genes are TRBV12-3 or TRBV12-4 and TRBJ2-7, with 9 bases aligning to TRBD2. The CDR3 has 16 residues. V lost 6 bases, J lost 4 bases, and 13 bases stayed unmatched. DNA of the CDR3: TGTGCCAGCAGGCCCGGTGGGGGCGGGGGGGATTACGAGCAGTACTTC. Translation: CASRPGGGGGDYEQYF.

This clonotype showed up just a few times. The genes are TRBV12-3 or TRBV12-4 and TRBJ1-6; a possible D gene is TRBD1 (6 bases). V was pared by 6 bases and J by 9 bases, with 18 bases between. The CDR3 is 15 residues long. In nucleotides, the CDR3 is TGTGCCAGCAGCCGGGACAAGTTTGTAGGTTCACCCCTCCACTTT. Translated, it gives CASSRDKFVGSPLHF.

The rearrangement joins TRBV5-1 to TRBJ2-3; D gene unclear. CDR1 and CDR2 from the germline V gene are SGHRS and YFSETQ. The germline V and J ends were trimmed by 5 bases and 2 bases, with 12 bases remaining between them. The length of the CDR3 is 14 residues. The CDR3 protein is CASSPGKVTDTQYF. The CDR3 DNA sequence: TGCGCCAGCAGTCCTGGAAAGGTCACAGATACGCAGTATTTT.

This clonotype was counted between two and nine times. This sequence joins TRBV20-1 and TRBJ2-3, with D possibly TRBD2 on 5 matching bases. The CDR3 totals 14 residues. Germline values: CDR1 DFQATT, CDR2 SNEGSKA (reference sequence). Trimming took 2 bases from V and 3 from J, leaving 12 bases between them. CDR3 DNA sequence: TGCAGTGCTAGACCCCTGAGGACTACAGATACGCAGTATTTT. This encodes CSARPLRTTDTQYF.

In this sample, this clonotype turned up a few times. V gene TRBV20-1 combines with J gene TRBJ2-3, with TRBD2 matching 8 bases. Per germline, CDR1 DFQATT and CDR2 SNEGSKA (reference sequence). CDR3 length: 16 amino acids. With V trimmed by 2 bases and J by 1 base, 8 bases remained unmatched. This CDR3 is CSARRPGGRGTDTQYF. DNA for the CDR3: TGCAGTGCTAGACGCCCGGGAGGGAGAGGCACAGATACGCAGTATTTT.

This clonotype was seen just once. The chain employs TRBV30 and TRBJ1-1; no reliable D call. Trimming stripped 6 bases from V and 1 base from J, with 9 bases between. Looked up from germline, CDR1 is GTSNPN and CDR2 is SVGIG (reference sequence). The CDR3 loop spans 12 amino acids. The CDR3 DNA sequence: TGTGCCTGCACCACACCGAACACTGAAGCTTTCTTT. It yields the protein CACTTPNTEAFF.

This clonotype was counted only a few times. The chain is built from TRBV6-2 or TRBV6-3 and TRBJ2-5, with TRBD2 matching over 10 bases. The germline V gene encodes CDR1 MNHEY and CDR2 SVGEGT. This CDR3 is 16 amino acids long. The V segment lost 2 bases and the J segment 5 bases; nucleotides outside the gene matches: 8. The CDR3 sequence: CASSYGSGTSDETQYF. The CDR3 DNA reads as TGTGCCAGCAGTTACGGCTCGGGGACTAGCGACGAGACCCAGTACTTC.

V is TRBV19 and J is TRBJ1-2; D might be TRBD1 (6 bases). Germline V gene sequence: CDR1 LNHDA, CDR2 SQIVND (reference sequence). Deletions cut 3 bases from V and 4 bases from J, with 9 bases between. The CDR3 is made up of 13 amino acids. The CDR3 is CASSIRGGYGYTF. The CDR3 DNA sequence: TGTGCCAGTAGTATCAGGGGAGGCTATGGCTACACCTTC.

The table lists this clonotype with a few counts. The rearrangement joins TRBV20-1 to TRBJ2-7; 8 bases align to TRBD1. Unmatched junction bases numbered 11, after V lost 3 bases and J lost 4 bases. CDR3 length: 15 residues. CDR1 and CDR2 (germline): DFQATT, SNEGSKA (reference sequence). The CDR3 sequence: CSARPRDRRIYEQYF. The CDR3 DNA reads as TGCAGTGCTAGGCCCCGGGACAGGAGGATTTACGAGCAGTACTTC.

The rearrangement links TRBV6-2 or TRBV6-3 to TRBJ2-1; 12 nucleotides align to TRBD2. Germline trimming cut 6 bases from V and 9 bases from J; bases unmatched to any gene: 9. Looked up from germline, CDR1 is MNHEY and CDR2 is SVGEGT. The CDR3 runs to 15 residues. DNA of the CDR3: TGTGCCAGCAGCACTAGGACTAGCGGGACCTCTGAGCAGTTCTTC. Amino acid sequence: CASSTRTSGTSEQFF.

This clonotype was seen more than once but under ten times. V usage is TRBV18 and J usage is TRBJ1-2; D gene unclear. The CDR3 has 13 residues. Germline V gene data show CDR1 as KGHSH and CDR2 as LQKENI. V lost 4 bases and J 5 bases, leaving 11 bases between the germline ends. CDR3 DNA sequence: TGTGCCAGCTCACTCGGTGTTACATATGGCTACACCTTC. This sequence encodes CASSLGVTYGYTF.

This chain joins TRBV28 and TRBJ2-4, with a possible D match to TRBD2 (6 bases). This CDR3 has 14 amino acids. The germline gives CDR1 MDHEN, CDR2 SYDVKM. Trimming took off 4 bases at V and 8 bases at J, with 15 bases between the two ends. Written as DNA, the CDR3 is TGTGCCAGCAGTTCTAGACTGGGGGGTGACATTCAGTACTTC. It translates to CASSSRLGGDIQYF.

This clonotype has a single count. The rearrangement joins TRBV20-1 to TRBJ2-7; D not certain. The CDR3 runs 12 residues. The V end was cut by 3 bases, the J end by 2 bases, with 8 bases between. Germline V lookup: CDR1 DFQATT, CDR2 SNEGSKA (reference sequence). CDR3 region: CSARGGAYEQYF. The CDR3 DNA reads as TGCAGTGCTAGGGGCGGAGCCTACGAGCAGTACTTC.